This entry lists 16 T cell receptor beta chains sequenced from one sample in a study of blood T cell repertoires in COVID-19. This table comes from immunoSEQ multiplex PCR, and its TCRdb copy is limited to in-frame clones, with some not included. Among about 210,000 clones listed, approximately 82% were seen once. Sequencing used peripheral blood. All receptors come from a woman between 35 and 50 years old with acute or convalescent COVID-19.

V and J are TRBV19 and TRBJ1-3, with a tentative D call TRBD1 (6 bases). The CDR3 has 15 amino acids. Germline V gene lookup returns CDR1 LNHDA and CDR2 SQIVND (reference sequence). Trimming stripped 6 bases from V and 0 bases from J, with 12 bases between. CDR3 nucleotide sequence: TGTGCCAGTAGGCCAGGGGTCCACTCTGGAAACACCATATATTTT. Its protein is CASRPGVHSGNTIYF.

This clone was found once. The chain's CDR3 is CASSESRTGGNEQFF. The CDR3 DNA reads as TGCGCCAGCAGTGAGTCGCGAACAGGGGGCAATGAGCAGTTCTTC. The chain uses TRBV10-1 and TRBJ2-1; TRBD1 aligns across 8 bases. Losses at the gene ends were 0 bases for V and 6 bases for J; bases not matched to a gene: 4. The CDR3 has 15 residues. The V gene's germline CDR1 is WNHNN and CDR2 SYGVQD (reference sequence).

The chain recombines TRBV5-1 with TRBJ1-3, with 8 nucleotides matching TRBD1. Per germline, CDR1 SGHRS and CDR2 YFSETQ. The CDR3 has 16 amino acids. Unmatched junction bases numbered 6, after V lost 4 bases and J lost 0 bases. DNA of the CDR3: TGCGCCAGCAGCGGACAGGGAAGCCTCTCTGGAAACACCATATATTTT. Its translation is CASSGQGSLSGNTIYF.

Regarding this clone: The junction departs from the called germline gene at one end, perhaps through a read error. The chain combines TRBV7-9 with TRBJ1-2; D may be TRBD1 (6 bases). CDR1 SEHNR and CDR2 FQNEAQ come from the germline V gene (reference sequence). The CDR3 spans 16 residues. CDR3 sequence: CASSLDDHANGAGTSF. The DNA of the CDR3 is TGTGCCAGCAGCTTAGATGATCATGCGAACGGGGCCGGGACATCCTTC.

The V call is TRBV7-2, the J call TRBJ2-3, with 7 bases identical to TRBD2. Germline V gives CDR1 SGHTA, CDR2 FQGNSA. J gave up 0 bases and V 1 base, and 4 bases lay outside the gene matches. The CDR3 length is 16 residues. The CDR3: CASSLVGGTSTDTQYF. CDR3 bases: TGTGCCAGCAGCTTAGTGGGGGGGACTAGCACAGATACGCAGTATTTT.

The chain carries TRBV12-5 and TRBJ2-3; maybe TRBD2 (7 bases). Germline assignment: CDR1 LGHNT and CDR2 FRNRAP. The CDR3 covers 14 residues. V was cut by 7 bases and J by 5 bases, with 16 bases left in between. The CDR3 nucleotides are TGTGCTAGTGCCGAGGGGGGGGTCCTAGATACGCAGTATTTT. Translating gives CASAEGGVLDTQYF.

This clone was counted once. The rearrangement joins TRBV2 to TRBJ1-4; a possible D gene is TRBD1 (5 bases). This CDR3 is 16 amino acids long. Trimming took 0 bases from V and 8 from J, leaving 16 bases between them. The germline gives CDR1 SNHLY, CDR2 FYNNEI. The CDR3 loop reads CASSEALQLGGEKLFF. The CDR3 coding sequence is TGTGCCAGCAGTGAAGCGCTTCAGCTGGGGGGGGAAAAACTGTTTTTT.

This chain joins TRBV12-3 or TRBV12-4 and TRBJ2-7; D is perhaps TRBD1 (6 bases). V was shortened by 6 bases and J by 6 bases, with 15 bases between the two germline ends. The CDR3 has 13 residues. The CDR3: CASSPSGQTEQYF. CDR3 DNA: TGTGCCAGCAGCCCTTCCGGACAGACCGAGCAGTACTTC.

Only a few counts were recorded for this clone. The chain couples TRBV27 to TRBJ1-1; TRBD1 aligns across 10 bases. Germline CDR1 MNHEY, CDR2 SMNVEV (reference sequence). This CDR3 has 15 residues. Trimming cost V 2 bases and J 5 bases; bases outside gene matches: 5. As DNA, the CDR3 is TGTGCCAGCAGTTTAGGACAGGGGGTTGGTACTGAAGCTTTCTTT. It is translated as CASSLGQGVGTEAFF.

The genes are TRBV14 and TRBJ2-3; 7 nucleotides line up with TRBD1. From germline, CDR1 is SGHDN and CDR2 FVKESK. The CDR3 extends over 17 amino acids. With V trimmed by 4 bases and J by 0 bases, 10 bases remained unmatched. For the CDR3, the DNA is TGTGCCAGCAGCCCACCGGGACAGAGGCCTAGCACAGATACGCAGTATTTT. It is translated as CASSPPGQRPSTDTQYF. Using reference TRBV14 and TRBJ2-3 for the parts outside the CDR3, the full variable domain is EAGVTQFPSHSVIEKGQTVTLRCDPISGHDNLYWYRRVMGKEIKFLLHFVKESKQDESGMPNNRFLAERTGGTYSTLKVQPAELEDSGVYFCASSPPGQRPSTDTQYFGPGTRLTVL.

V gene TRBV19 combines with J gene TRBJ2-2, with a tentative D call TRBD1 (5 bases). Germline V gene sequence: CDR1 LNHDA, CDR2 SQIVND (reference sequence). The CDR3 runs to 15 residues. With 7 bases removed from V and 4 bases from J, the gap between germline ends came to 16 bases. Written as DNA, the CDR3 is TGTGCCAGTACCCTCGGGCAGGGAATCACCGGGGAGCTGTTTTTT. Protein product: CASTLGQGITGELFF. Using reference TRBV19 and TRBJ2-2 for the parts outside the CDR3, the full variable domain is DGGITQSPKYLFRKEGQNVTLSCEQNLNHDAMYWYRQDPGQGLRLIYYSQIVNDFQKGDIAEGYSVSREKKESFPLTVTSAQKNPTAFYLCASTLGQGITGELFFGEGSRLTVL.

The chain carries TRBV25-1 and TRBJ1-4; tentative D call: TRBD1 (5 bases). The CDR3 length is 15 residues. Trimming took off 2 bases at V and 8 bases at J, with 15 bases between the two ends. The germline V gene has CDR1 MGHDK and CDR2 SYGVNS. The DNA of the CDR3 is TGTGCCAGCAGTGAAGGTATAGGGGTACGGGAAAAACTGTTTTTT. Translation gives CASSEGIGVREKLFF.

This rearrangement joins TRBV12-5 to TRBJ2-7, with D perhaps matching TRBD2 (5 bases). The V end lost 2 bases, the J end lost 2 bases, and 10 bases lay between the germline ends. The CDR3 has 14 amino acids. Germline CDR1 and CDR2: LGHNT and FRNRAP. CDR3 coding DNA: TGTGCTAGTGGTTTGACACCCGGGGCCTACGAGCAGTACTTC. As protein: CASGLTPGAYEQYF.

Only one count was recorded for this clone. The rearrangement uses TRBV10-3 and TRBJ2-7; 10 bases line up with TRBD1. The CDR3 loop spans 18 amino acids. CDR1 ENHRY and CDR2 SYGVKD come from the germline V gene. V gave up 4 bases and J gave up 0 bases; unmatched junction bases: 12. The CDR3 is CAISGPYLRTGGSYEQYF. DNA for the CDR3: TGTGCCATCAGTGGCCCCTACCTACGGACAGGGGGCTCCTACGAGCAGTACTTC.

This clone was counted a single time. The rearrangement uses TRBV2 and TRBJ2-1, with D possibly being TRBD2 (7 bases). The V gene lost 6 bases and the J gene lost 6 bases, with 21 bases spanning the gap. This CDR3 comprises 16 residues. From germline, CDR1 is SNHLY and CDR2 FYNNEI. The CDR3 loop is CASSDRWRGGFNEQFF. CDR3 sequence (DNA): TGTGCCAGCAGCGACCGTTGGAGGGGGGGTTTCAATGAGCAGTTCTTC.

The rearrangement links TRBV19 to TRBJ1-1, with D perhaps matching TRBD1 (6 bases). The CDR3 totals 13 residues. Trimming stripped 8 bases from V and 5 bases from J, with 15 bases between. The germline V gene encodes CDR1 LNHDA and CDR2 SQIVND (reference sequence). CDR3 loop: CASGQSVVTEAFF. The CDR3 region has the DNA TGTGCCAGTGGACAGTCGGTGGTTACTGAAGCTTTCTTT.